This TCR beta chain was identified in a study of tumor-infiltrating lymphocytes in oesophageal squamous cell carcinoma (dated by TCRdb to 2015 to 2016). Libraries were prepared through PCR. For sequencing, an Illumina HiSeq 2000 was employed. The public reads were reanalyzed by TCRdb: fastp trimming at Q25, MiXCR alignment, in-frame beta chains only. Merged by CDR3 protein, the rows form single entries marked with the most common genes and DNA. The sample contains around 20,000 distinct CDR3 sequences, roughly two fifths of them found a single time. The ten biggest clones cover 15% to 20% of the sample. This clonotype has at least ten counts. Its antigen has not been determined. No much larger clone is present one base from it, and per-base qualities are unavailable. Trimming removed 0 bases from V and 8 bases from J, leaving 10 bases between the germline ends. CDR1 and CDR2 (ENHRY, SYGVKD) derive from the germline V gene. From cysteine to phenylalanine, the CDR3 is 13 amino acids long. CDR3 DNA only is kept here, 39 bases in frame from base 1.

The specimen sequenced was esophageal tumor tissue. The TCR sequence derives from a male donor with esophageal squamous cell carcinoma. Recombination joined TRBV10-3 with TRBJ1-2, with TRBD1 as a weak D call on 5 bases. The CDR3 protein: CAISESDWGGYTF. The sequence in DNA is TGTGCCATCAGTGAGTCGGATTGGGGGGGCTACACCTTC.